This TCR beta chain was observed in a study of OX40 agonist ivuxolimab in advanced cancers. Study details: Every 2 weeks, patients received ivuxolimab intravenously, dosed at 0.01 to 10 mg/kg. Dose-escalation cases comprised hepatocellular carcinoma, melanoma, renal cell or head and neck cancer. Three patients, one with hepatocellular carcinoma and two with cutaneous melanoma, responded partially. Study-level findings and limits: The study found that CD8+ T cells averaged more expanded clones than CD4+.

Sequenced by immunoSEQ multiplex PCR; TCRdb stores in-frame clones only, minus some. The table includes over 70,000 clones, roughly 88% detected once. V lost 3 bases and J 5 bases, leaving 7 bases between the germline ends. Germline V gene lookup returns CDR1 MNHNS and CDR2 SASEGT. The CDR3 has 13 amino acids. Comment on this clone: Its specificity is unknown.

V is TRBV6-1 and J is TRBJ1-4, with no clear D. Source: CD4+ or CD8+ T cells sorted from blood, taken in a trial of the OX40 agonist ivuxolimab. The TCR originated in an adult with an advanced solid tumor such as melanoma, head and neck, liver or kidney cancer. For the CDR3, the DNA is TGTGCCAGCAGTGAGGTGCAAAATGAAAAACTGTTTTTT. The encoded protein is CASSEVQNEKLFF.